This T cell receptor beta chain emerged from a study of a mutant IDH1 vaccine in newly diagnosed glioma. Study as a whole: Vaccination began 4-6 weeks post radiotherapy alone, or with temozolomide cycles. Patients had received radiotherapy, temozolomide, or both previously, most receiving both.

This clone was detected only a few times. Antigen specificity is unknown. This CDR3 contains 13 residues. Deletions cut 1 base from V and 4 bases from J, with 8 bases between. Germline V gene sequence: CDR1 SSHAT, CDR2 FNYEAQ (reference sequence). Time point here: week 5, during vaccination. The vaccine gave 300 ug of a 20-mer mutant IDH1 peptide subcutaneously per dose. Sequenced by immunoSEQ multiplex PCR; TCRdb stores in-frame clones only, minus some. The data show about 26,000 clones, with around 80% seen just once and roughly 6.6% held by the top ten. The chain carries TRBV7-7 and TRBJ2-7; D is unclear. This TCR derives from a middle-aged man with glioma. Some clones in this sample may be carry-over from other donors' samples. The starting material was PBMCs, obtained from a glioma patient whose treatment included an IDH1 peptide vaccine. In DNA, the CDR3 is TGTGCCAGCAGCTTAGGGCCGGAATACGAGCAGTACTTC. It codes for CASSLGPEYEQYF. The full variable domain, completed using reference TRBV7-7 and TRBJ2-7, is GAGVSQSPRYKVTKRGQDVTLRCDPISSHATLYWYQQALGQGPEFLTYFNYEAQPDKSGLPSDRFSAERPEGSISTLTIQRTEQRDSAMYRCASSLGPEYEQYFGPGTRLTVT.